The 22 T cell receptor beta chains reported below all come from one sample, sequenced in a study of blood T cell repertoires in COVID-19. Generated by immunoSEQ multiplex PCR, the TCRdb table keeps only in-frame clones and is missing some. The data contain around 400,000 clones, roughly 84% of them seen just once; the ten biggest clones take up 1.4% to 1.5%. The sample consisted of PBMCs or T cells enriched from blood (not recorded which). All receptors derive from a woman under 30 who had been exposed to COVID-19.

This sequence joins TRBV14 and TRBJ1-1; TRBD1 is a possible D gene (6 bases). CDR1 and CDR2 from the germline V gene are SGHDN and FVKESK. The V and J ends lost 0 bases and 6 bases respectively, with 35 bases between them. This CDR3 comprises 22 residues. The CDR3 loop reads CASSQELGLGRQGPGMMAEAFF. The CDR3 nucleotides read TGTGCCAGCAGCCAAGAATTGGGGCTTGGAAGGCAGGGGCCGGGGATGATGGCTGAAGCTTTCTTT.

This clone was counted a single time. The V and J genes are TRBV15 and TRBJ2-7, with D perhaps TRBD1 (6 bases). Deletions cut 0 bases from V and 2 bases from J, with 11 bases between. CDR3 length equals 15 residues. The germline gives CDR1 LNHNV, CDR2 YYDKDF (reference sequence). CDR3 amino acids: CATSRETGRAYEQYF. The CDR3 coding sequence is TGTGCCACCAGCAGAGAAACAGGGCGGGCCTACGAGCAGTACTTC.

The chain joins TRBV23-1 to TRBJ2-5; 8 bases are a match to TRBD1. TRBV23-1 is an ORF for which the function is uncertain. The CDR3 is 21 residues long. After removal of 3 bases from V and 4 bases from J, the junction contained 25 bases not matched to a gene. The CDR3 bases are TGCGCCAGCAGTCACGGAGCGAGGTCAGTTTTCTTTCGAGGACAGGGAGAGACCCAGTACTTC. Amino acids: CASSHGARSVFFRGQGETQYF.

This rearrangement joins TRBV28 to TRBJ2-1; TRBD2 aligns across 16 bases. The germline gives CDR1 MDHEN, CDR2 SYDVKM. V was clipped by 6 bases and J by 2 bases; unmatched bases: 7. There are 18 residues in the CDR3. In DNA, the CDR3 is TGTGCCAGCAGCCCCGGGACTAGCGGGAGGGGCCCCTACAATGAGCAGTTCTTC. It encodes CASSPGTSGRGPYNEQFF.

The chain uses TRBV27 and TRBJ2-1, with TRBD2 matching 9 bases. Germline CDR1 MNHEY, CDR2 SMNVEV (reference sequence). The CDR3 is 18 amino acids. V lost 2 bases, J lost 4 bases, and 12 bases stayed unmatched. CDR3 amino acids: CASSLKGFGLAGYNEQFF. The CDR3 bases are TGTGCCAGCAGTTTAAAGGGGTTTGGGCTAGCGGGATACAATGAGCAGTTCTTC.

The genes are TRBV5-1 and TRBJ1-4; 11 positions match TRBD1. Germline-derived CDR1 and CDR2 are SGHRS and YFSETQ. After removal of 4 bases from V and 1 base from J, the junction contained 12 bases not matched to a gene. The CDR3 extends over 19 amino acids. In DNA form, the CDR3 reads TGCGCCAGCAGCCGGTCCCCGGGACAGGGGGTGGGAACTAATGAAAAACTGTTTTTT. This gives the protein CASSRSPGQGVGTNEKLFF.

The rearrangement links TRBV28 to TRBJ2-7; TRBD1 matches at 7 bases. The CDR3 spans 13 residues. J lost 6 bases, V lost 7 bases, and 9 bases had no gene match. CDR1 and CDR2 from the germline V gene are MDHEN and SYDVKM. The CDR3 loop is CASMGTDPSEQYF. The CDR3 DNA is TGTGCCAGCATGGGGACAGACCCTTCCGAGCAGTACTTC.

The rearrangement joins TRBV19 to TRBJ1-3; TRBD1 might be the D (5 bases). Germline V CDR1 and CDR2: LNHDA, SQIVND (reference sequence). CDR3 length equals 18 residues. Between the trimmed V and J ends, which lost 2 bases and 0 bases, there was a span of 17 bases. CDR3 protein: CASSILGQVPTSGNTIYF. Here the CDR3 DNA reads TGTGCCAGTAGTATACTGGGGCAGGTACCTACCTCTGGAAACACCATATATTTT.

The rearrangement uses TRBV2 and TRBJ2-1; 9 bases match TRBD1. This CDR3 is 14 amino acids long. Looked up from germline, CDR1 is SNHLY and CDR2 is FYNNEI. The ends lost 7 bases at V and 7 bases at J; junction bases unmatched: 8. CDR3 sequence reads: CASKGQGSINEQFF. DNA of the CDR3: TGTGCCAGCAAAGGACAGGGGTCGATTAATGAGCAGTTCTTC.

The chain joins TRBV18 to TRBJ2-5; D is possibly TRBD2 (6 bases). The V gene lost 1 base and the J gene lost 3 bases, with 9 bases spanning the gap. The CDR3 consists of 14 residues. CDR1 is KGHSH, CDR2 LQKENI, per germline. CDR3: CASSPRDFKETQYF. CDR3 DNA: TGTGCCAGCTCACCACGGGACTTCAAAGAGACCCAGTACTTC.

V is TRBV29-1 and J is TRBJ2-3, with 8 bases identical to TRBD1. Per germline, CDR1 SQVTM and CDR2 ANQGSEA. CDR3 length: 15 amino acids. Germline trimming cut 1 base from V and 2 bases from J; bases unmatched to any gene: 5. CDR3 amino acids: CSVEAGQGFTDTQYF. The CDR3 DNA sequence: TGCAGCGTTGAAGCTGGACAGGGATTCACAGATACGCAGTATTTT.

This clone showed up just once. The chain uses TRBV7-3 and TRBJ2-5; 9 bases are a match to TRBD1. Per germline, CDR1 SGHTA and CDR2 FQGTGA. The CDR3 is 15 residues long. Trimming cost V 5 bases and J 2 bases; bases outside gene matches: 6. The CDR3 DNA is TGTGCCAGCAGCACCGGTGGACAGGGGCAAGAGACCCAGTACTTC. It is translated as CASSTGGQGQETQYF. Using reference TRBV7-3 and TRBJ2-5 for the parts outside the CDR3, the full variable domain is GAGVSQTPSNKVTEKGKYVELRCDPISGHTALYWYRQSLGQGPEFLIYFQGTGAADDSGLPNDRFFAVRPEGSVSTLKIQRTERGDSAVYLCASSTGGQGQETQYFGPGTRLLVL.

V gene TRBV28 combines with J gene TRBJ2-1, with 10 nucleotides matching TRBD2. With V trimmed by 2 bases and J by 9 bases, 7 bases remained unmatched. Germline CDR1 is MDHEN and CDR2 is SYDVKM. There are 15 residues in the CDR3. CDR3 region: CASSLGLAGATEQFF. The CDR3 region has the DNA TGTGCCAGCAGTTTAGGGCTAGCGGGAGCAACTGAGCAGTTCTTC.

About this clone itself: Different DNA sequences within this sample yield the same CDR3. The chain employs TRBV18 and TRBJ1-5; 7 bases are shared with TRBD1. CDR1 is KGHSH and CDR2 is LQKENI in the germline V gene. V gave up 4 bases and J gave up 5 bases; unmatched junction bases: 2. The CDR3 extends over 13 amino acids. The CDR3 loop is CASSRDRDQPQHF. The CDR3 coding sequence is TGTGCCAGCTCACGAGACAGGGATCAGCCCCAGCATTTT.

This chain links TRBV9 with TRBJ2-1, with 8 positions matching TRBD2. Germline V CDR1 and CDR2: SGDLS, YYNGEE. CDR3 length equals 15 residues. The V gene end was trimmed by 6 bases and the J gene end by 2 bases; junction bases not matched to a gene: 7. DNA for the CDR3: TGTGCCAGCACCCGGGGGGGGAAGACCTACAATGAGCAGTTCTTC. Its protein is CASTRGGKTYNEQFF. The full variable domain, with the rest looked up from reference TRBV9 and TRBJ2-1, is DSGVTQTPKHLITATGQRVTLRCSPRSGDLSVYWYQQSLDQGLQFLIQYYNGEERAKGNILERFSAQQFPDLHSELNLSSLELGDSALYFCASTRGGKTYNEQFFGPGTRLTVL.

The chain carries TRBV7-2 and TRBJ2-2, with 7 bases matching TRBD2. The CDR3 loop spans 16 amino acids. CDR1 is SGHTA and CDR2 is FQGNSA in the germline V gene. The junction had 9 bases not matched to a gene; V was cut back by 1 base and J by 7 bases. DNA of the CDR3: TGTGCCAGCAGCTTAGTTTTGGGCGGGAGTGTCGGGGAGCTGTTTTTT. This gives the protein CASSLVLGGSVGELFF.

This clone was seen more than once but under ten times. The chain employs TRBV7-9 and TRBJ1-6; 7 bases align to TRBD1. Germline assignment: CDR1 SEHNR and CDR2 FQNEAQ (reference sequence). The trim removed 2 bases at V and 7 bases at J, leaving 2 bases unmatched. The CDR3 has 14 amino acids. The DNA for the CDR3 is TGTGCCAGCAGCTTATCCAGGGGGAATTCACCCCTCCACTTT. It yields the protein CASSLSRGNSPLHF.

The chain carries TRBV28 and TRBJ1-2; tentatively, D is TRBD1 (6 bases). V gave up 6 bases and J gave up 4 bases, with 9 bases separating them. The CDR3 sequence is 12 residues long. Germline V gene sequence: CDR1 MDHEN, CDR2 SYDVKM. CDR3 nucleotides: TGTGCCAGCAGAGGACAGTTCTATGGCTACACCTTC. Encoded protein: CASRGQFYGYTF.

The rearrangement links TRBV4-1 to TRBJ1-6, with D uncertain. With 3 bases removed from V and 0 bases from J, the gap between germline ends came to 12 bases. The CDR3 sequence is 17 residues long. Per the germline V gene, CDR1 is MGHRA and CDR2 is YSYEKL. The CDR3 bases are TGCGCCAGCAGCCAGCAACCCCTGAGCTCCTATAATTCACCCCTCCACTTT. Protein: CASSQQPLSSYNSPLHF.

This sequence joins TRBV2 and TRBJ1-1; no definite D call. The CDR3 length is 14 residues. From germline, CDR1 is SNHLY and CDR2 FYNNEI. V gave up 6 bases and J gave up 5 bases, with 16 bases separating them. CDR3 sequence (DNA): TGTGCCAGCAGGGGAAGGGAGTTCTCGACTGAAGCTTTCTTT. Its protein is CASRGREFSTEAFF.

This clone was detected a few times. The V call is TRBV7-9, the J call TRBJ2-7, with 7 bases fitting TRBD1. The CDR3 has 14 residues. Germline assignment: CDR1 SEHNR and CDR2 FQNEAQ (reference sequence). Trimming removed 5 bases from V and 0 bases from J; junction bases left unmatched: 4. CDR3 amino acids: CASSPNRGSYEQYF. CDR3 coding DNA: TGTGCCAGCAGCCCAAACAGGGGCTCCTACGAGCAGTACTTC.

The rearrangement uses TRBV3-1 (or the pseudogene TRBV3-2) and TRBJ2-2; TRBD2 matches 7 bases. J gave up 7 bases and V 4 bases, and 15 bases lay outside the gene matches. This CDR3 has 17 residues. Germline V lookup: CDR1 LGHDT, CDR2 YNNKEL (reference sequence). CDR3 coding DNA: TGTGCCAGCAGCCCAAGAGCCCCGGGGGGTCGAGGCGGGGAGCTGTTTTTT. This gives the protein CASSPRAPGGRGGELFF.